The rows below give T cell receptor beta chains drawn from one sample of a study of blood T cell repertoires in COVID-19. Generated by immunoSEQ multiplex PCR, the TCRdb table keeps only in-frame clones and is missing some. The sample has some 170,000 clones, around four fifths seen once. Input material: peripheral blood. Every receptor here comes from a man aged 65-85 years with acute or convalescent COVID-19. Each CDR3 is given with its conserved first and last residue. D genes are given only for firm matches. Size is stated for part of the rows, as once, few or many counts, or as a class when the clone is expanded.

abundance,j_gene,v_gene,d_gene,CDR3nt,CDR3aa
-,TRBJ1-1,TRBV7-2,TRBD1,TGTGCCAGCAGTCCGAGACAGGGAAGGAACACTGAAGCTTTCTTT,CASSPRQGRNTEAFF
-,TRBJ1-2,TRBV6-6,-,TGTGCCAGCAGCAAAGGACGGGAGAGGCATGGCTACACCTTC,CASSKGRERHGYTF
many,TRBJ2-5,TRBV7-9,-,TGTGCCAGCAGCTTAGACGGGCCCACAGGGGGGGAAGAGACCCAGTACTTC,CASSLDGPTGGEETQYF
-,TRBJ2-1,TRBV11-2,TRBD2,TGTGCCAGCGGAGGGACTAGCGATAACAATGAGCAGTTCTTC,CASGGTSDNNEQFF
few,TRBJ2-3,TRBV4-2,-,TGTGCCAGCAGCCAAGATGGGCTCGGTAGCACAGATACGCAGTATTTT,CASSQDGLGSTDTQYF
-,TRBJ1-2,TRBV13,-,TGTGCCAGCAGCAACCAGGGGTATGGCTACACCTTC,CASSNQGYGYTF
-,TRBJ2-7,TRBV4-3,-,TGCGCCAGCAGCCAAGGCCGGGATACTGTGCACGAGCAGTACTTC,CASSQGRDTVHEQYF
-,TRBJ1-5,TRBV19,-,TGTGCCAGTAGTATAGAGTGGAGGGGAAATCAGCCCCAGCATTTT,CASSIEWRGNQPQHF
many,TRBJ2-1,TRBV27,-,TGTGCCAGCAAGACGGCGGGGGCGGATGAGCAGTTCTTC,CASKTAGADEQFF
-,TRBJ2-2,TRBV12-5,TRBD2,TGTGCTAGTGGTTTGCCAAATAGCGGGAGTCTCACCGGGGAGCTGTTTTTT,CASGLPNSGSLTGELFF
once,TRBJ2-1,TRBV19,TRBD1,TGTGCCAGTAGTATAGAACCTACAGGGGGCAGGCAGTTCTTC,CASSIEPTGGRQFF
-,TRBJ2-1,TRBV7-7,TRBD2,TGTGCCAGCAGCTTAGGACTAGCGGGGGGGGATGAGCAGTTCTTC,CASSLGLAGGDEQFF
once,TRBJ1-2,TRBV6-2/TRBV6-3,-,TGTGCCAGCAGTTACCCAACGACTGACCGTACGGAGAGGGGCTACACCTTC,CASSYPTTDRTERGYTF
-,TRBJ1-4,TRBV10-3,TRBD1,TGTGCCATCAGTGGAACTCAGACAGGGGTAGGAGTTGAAAAACTGTTTTTT,CAISGTQTGVGVEKLFF
-,TRBJ2-3,TRBV7-9,-,TGTGCCAGCAGCTTCGAGGGCACAGATACGCAGTATTTT,CASSFEGTDTQYF
-,TRBJ1-5,TRBV24-1,-,TGTGCCACCACCCACTTTCAGGGGCATCGAAAGCCCCAGCATTTT,CATTHFQGHRKPQHF
-,TRBJ2-7,TRBV11-2,-,TGTGCCAGCAGATCCGGACAGAAGCCCTACGAGCAGTACTTC,CASRSGQKPYEQYF
once,TRBJ2-7,TRBV25-1,TRBD1,TGTGCCAGCAGTGCGGGACAGGGTCCCTACGAGCAGTACTTC,CASSAGQGPYEQYF
-,TRBJ1-1,TRBV7-8,TRBD1,TGTGCCAGCAGCGTGCAGGGGGGCCACACTGAAGCTTTCTTT,CASSVQGGHTEAFF
once,TRBJ2-5,TRBV6-5,TRBD1,TGTGCCAGCAGTTCTCGGGACAGGGGGCCAGAGACCCAGTACTTC,CASSSRDRGPETQYF
-,TRBJ2-3,TRBV6-5,-,TGTGCCAGCAGCCAGGAGGCCCCAGATACGCAGTATTTT,CASSQEAPDTQYF
-,TRBJ2-7,TRBV6-1,TRBD2,TGTGCCAGCAGTGAACTGACTAGCGGCTACGAGCAGTACTTC,CASSELTSGYEQYF
once,TRBJ1-6,TRBV7-9,-,TGTGCCAGCAGCTCCCTCACGGAGCCACCCCTCCACTTT,CASSSLTEPPLHF